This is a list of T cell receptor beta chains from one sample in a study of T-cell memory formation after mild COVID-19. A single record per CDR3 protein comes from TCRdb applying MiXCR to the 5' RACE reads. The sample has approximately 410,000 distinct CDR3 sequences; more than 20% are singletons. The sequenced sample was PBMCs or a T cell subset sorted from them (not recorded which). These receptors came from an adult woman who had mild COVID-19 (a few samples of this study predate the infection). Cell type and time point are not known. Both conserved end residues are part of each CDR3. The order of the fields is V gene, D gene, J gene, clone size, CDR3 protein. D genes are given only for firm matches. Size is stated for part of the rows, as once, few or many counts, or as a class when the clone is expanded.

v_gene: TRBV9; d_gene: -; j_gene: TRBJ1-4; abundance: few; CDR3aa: CASTRDEGNANEKLFF
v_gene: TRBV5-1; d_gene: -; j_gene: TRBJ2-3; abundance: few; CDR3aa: CASTRDQPQDTQYF
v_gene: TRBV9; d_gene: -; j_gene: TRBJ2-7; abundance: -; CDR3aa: CASSEGGDEQYF
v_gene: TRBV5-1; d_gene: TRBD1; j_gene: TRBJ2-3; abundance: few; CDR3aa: CASSLKTGGTDTQYF
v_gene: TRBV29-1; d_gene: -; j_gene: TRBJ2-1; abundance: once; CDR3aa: CSVEDPKPGGSYNEQFF
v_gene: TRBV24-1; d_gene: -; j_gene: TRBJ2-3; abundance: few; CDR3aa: CATSDPTGNVPDTQYF
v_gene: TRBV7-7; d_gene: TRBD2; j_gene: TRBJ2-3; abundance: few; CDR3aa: CASSYSGGGSDTQYF
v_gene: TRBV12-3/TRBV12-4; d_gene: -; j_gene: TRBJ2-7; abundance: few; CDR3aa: CASSQASFRYEQYF
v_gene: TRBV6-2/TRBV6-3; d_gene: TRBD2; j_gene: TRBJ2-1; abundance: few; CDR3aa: CASSIAGGPYNEQFF
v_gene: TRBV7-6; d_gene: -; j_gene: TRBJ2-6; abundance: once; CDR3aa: CASSLVYSGANVLTF
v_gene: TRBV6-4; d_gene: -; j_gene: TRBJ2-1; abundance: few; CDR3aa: CASSDRDNNEQFF
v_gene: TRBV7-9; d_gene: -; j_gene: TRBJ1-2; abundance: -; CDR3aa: CASSVRDYYGYTF
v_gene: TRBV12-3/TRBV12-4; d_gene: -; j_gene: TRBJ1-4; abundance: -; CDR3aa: CASSHGERHEKLFF
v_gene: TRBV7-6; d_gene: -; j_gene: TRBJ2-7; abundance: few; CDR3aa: CASSLEITYEQYF
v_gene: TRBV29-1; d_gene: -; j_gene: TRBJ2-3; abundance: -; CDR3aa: CSGKTDTQYF
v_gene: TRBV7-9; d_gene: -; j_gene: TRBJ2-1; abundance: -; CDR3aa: CASSPTDWYNEQSF
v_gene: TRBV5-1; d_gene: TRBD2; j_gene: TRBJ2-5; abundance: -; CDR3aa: CASSPIAGVQETQYF
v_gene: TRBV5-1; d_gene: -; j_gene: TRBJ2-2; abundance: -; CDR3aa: CASSFTTGTNTGELFF
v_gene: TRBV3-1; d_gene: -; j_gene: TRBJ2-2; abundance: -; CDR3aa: CASSQLANTGELFF
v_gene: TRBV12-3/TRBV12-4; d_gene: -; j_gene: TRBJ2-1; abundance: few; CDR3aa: CASSLNPPPEQFF
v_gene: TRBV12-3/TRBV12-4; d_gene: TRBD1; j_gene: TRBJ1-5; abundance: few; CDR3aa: CASRAGTDRQPQHF